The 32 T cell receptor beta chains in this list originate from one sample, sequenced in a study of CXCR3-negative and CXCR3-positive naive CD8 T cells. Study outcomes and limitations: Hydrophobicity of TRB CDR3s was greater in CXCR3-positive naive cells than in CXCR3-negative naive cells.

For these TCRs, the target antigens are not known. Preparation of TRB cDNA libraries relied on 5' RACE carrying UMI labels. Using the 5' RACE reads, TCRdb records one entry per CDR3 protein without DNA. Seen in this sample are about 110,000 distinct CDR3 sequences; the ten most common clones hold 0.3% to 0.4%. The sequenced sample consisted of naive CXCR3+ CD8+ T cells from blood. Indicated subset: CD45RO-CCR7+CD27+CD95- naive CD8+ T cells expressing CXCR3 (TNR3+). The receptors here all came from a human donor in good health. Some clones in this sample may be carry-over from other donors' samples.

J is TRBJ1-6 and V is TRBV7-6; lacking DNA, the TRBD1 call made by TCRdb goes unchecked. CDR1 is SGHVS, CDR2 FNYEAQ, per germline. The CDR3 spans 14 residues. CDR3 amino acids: CASSPGQGNSPLHF.

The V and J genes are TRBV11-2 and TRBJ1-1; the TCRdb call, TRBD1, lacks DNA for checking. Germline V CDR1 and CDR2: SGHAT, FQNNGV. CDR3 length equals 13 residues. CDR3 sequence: CASSLGQGKGAFF. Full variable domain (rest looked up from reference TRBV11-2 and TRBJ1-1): EAGVAQSPRYKIIEKRQSVAFWCNPISGHATLYWYQQILGQGPKLLIQFQNNGVVDDSQLPKDRFSAERLKGVDSTLKIQPAKLEDSAVYLCASSLGQGKGAFFGQGTRLTVV.

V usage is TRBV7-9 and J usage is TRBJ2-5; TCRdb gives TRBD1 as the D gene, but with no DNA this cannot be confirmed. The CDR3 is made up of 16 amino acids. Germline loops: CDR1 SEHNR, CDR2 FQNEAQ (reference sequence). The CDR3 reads CASSSTTGGHQETQYF.

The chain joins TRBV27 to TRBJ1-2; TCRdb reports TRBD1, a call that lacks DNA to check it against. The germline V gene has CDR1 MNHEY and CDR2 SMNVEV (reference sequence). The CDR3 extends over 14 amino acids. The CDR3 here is CASSFGGANYGYTF.

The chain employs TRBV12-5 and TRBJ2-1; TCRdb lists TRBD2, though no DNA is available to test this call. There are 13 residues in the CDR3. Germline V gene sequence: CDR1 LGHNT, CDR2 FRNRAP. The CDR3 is CASGGDSGRGQFF. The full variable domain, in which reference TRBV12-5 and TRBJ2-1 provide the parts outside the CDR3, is DARVTQTPRHKVTEMGQEVTMRCQPILGHNTVFWYRQTMMQGLELLAYFRNRAPLDDSGMPKDRFSAEMPDATLATLKIQPSEPRDSAVYFCASGGDSGRGQFFGPGTRLTVL.

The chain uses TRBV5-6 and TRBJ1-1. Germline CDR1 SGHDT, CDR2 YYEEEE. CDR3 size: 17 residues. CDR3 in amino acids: CASSLKDGPIRNTEAFF.

The CDR3 sequence is CASTPQQGDDIQYF. This sequence joins TRBV5-1 and TRBJ2-4; TCRdb returns TRBD1, unconfirmable since there is no DNA. CDR3 size: 14 residues. The germline CDR1 and CDR2 sequences are SGHRS and YFSETQ.

This CDR3 reads CAISDLPLAGGVYEQYF. This sequence joins TRBV10-3 and TRBJ2-7; TCRdb names TRBD2, which stays unverified in the absence of DNA. This CDR3 is built from 17 residues. Germline lookup yields CDR1 ENHRY and CDR2 SYGVKD.

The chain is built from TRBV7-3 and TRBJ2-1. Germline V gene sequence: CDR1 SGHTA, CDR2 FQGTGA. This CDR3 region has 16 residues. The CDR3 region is CAILAATRNCDNEQFF.

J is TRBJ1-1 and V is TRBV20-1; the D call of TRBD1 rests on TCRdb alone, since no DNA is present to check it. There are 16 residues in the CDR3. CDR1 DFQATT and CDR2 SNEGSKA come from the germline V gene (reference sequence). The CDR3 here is CSARDPLSSDNTEAFF.

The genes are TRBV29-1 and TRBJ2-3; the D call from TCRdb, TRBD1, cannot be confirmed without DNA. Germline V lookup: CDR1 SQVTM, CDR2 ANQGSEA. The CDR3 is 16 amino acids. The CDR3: CSVAGTGTGTTDTQYF.

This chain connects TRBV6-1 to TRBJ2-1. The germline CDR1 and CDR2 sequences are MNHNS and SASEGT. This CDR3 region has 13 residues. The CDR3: CASSEATYGEQFF.

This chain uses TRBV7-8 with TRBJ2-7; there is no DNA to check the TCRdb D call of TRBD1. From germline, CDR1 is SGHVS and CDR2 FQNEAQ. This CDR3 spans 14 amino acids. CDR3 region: CASSPSGGFYEQYF. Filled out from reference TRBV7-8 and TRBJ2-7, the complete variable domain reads GAGVSQSPRYKVAKRGQDVALRCDPISGHVSLFWYQQALGQGPEFLTYFQNEAQLDKSGLPSDRFFAERPEGSVSTLKIQRTQQEDSAVYLCASSPSGGFYEQYFGPGTRLTVT.

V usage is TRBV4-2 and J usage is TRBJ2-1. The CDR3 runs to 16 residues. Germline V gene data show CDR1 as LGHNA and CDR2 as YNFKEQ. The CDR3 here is CASSQDLAIDYNEQFF.

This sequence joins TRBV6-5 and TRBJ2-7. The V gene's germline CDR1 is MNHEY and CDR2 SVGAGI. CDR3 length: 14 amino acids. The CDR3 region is CASSYGGTSYEQYF.

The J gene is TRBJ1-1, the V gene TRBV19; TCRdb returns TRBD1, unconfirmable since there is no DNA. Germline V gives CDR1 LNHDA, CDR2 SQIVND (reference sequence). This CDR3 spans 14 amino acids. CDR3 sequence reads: CASSTTPLGTEAFF.

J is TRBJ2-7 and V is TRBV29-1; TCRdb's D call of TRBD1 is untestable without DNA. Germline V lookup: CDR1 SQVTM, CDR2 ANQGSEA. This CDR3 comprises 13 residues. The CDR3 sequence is CSVEANPGFEQYF.

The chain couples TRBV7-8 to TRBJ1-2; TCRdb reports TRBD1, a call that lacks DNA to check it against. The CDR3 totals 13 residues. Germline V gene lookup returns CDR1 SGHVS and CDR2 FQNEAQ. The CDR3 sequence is CASREGDDYGYTF.

CDR3 amino acids: CASSLLLASVTDTQYF. V gene TRBV7-2 combines with J gene TRBJ2-3; TCRdb's D call, TRBD2, is unchecked because there is no DNA. Looked up from germline, CDR1 is SGHTA and CDR2 is FQGNSA. This CDR3 has 16 residues. The entire variable domain, with the rest obtained from reference TRBV7-2 and TRBJ2-3, is as follows: GAGVSQSPSNKVTEKGKDVELRCDPISGHTALYWYRQSLGQGLEFLIYFQGNSAPDKSGLPSDRFSAERTGGSVSTLTIQRTQQEDSAVYLCASSLLLASVTDTQYFGPGTRLTVL.

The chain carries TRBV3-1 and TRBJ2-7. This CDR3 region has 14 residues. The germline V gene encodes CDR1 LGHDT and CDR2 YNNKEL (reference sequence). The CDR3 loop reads CASSQEGDSYEQYF.

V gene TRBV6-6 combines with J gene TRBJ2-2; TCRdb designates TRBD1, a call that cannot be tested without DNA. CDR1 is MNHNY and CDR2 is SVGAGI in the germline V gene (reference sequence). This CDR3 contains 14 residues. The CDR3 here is CASSPSTDTGELFF.

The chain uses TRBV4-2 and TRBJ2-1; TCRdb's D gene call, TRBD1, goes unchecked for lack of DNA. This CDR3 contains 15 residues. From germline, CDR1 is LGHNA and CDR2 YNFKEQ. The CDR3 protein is CASSQPAGAGDEQFF.

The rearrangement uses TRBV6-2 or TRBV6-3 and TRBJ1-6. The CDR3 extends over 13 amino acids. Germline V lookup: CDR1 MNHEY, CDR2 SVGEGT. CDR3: CASSYIIAEPLHF.

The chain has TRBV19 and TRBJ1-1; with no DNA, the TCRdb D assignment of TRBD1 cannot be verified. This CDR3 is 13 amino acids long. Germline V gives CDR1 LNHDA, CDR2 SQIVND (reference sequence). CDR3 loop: CASSFGQLGEAFF.

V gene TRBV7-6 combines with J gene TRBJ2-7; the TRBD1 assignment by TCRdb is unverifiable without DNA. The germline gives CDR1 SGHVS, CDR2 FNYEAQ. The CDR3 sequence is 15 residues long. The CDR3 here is CASSSTGGAEAEQYF.

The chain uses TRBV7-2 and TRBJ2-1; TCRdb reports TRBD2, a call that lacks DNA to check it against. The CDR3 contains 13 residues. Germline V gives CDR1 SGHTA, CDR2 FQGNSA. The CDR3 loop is CASSYLLAGEQFF.

This chain's CDR3 is CASSEARTSIDTQYF. This chain links TRBV5-1 with TRBJ2-3; lacking DNA, the TRBD1 call made by TCRdb goes unchecked. CDR1 and CDR2 from the germline V gene are SGHRS and YFSETQ. The CDR3 is 15 amino acids. Filled out from reference TRBV5-1 and TRBJ2-3, the complete variable domain reads KAGVTQTPRYLIKTRGQQVTLSCSPISGHRSVSWYQQTPGQGLQFLFEYFSETQRNKGNFPGRFSGRQFSNSRSEMNVSTLELGDSALYLCASSEARTSIDTQYFGPGTRLTVL.

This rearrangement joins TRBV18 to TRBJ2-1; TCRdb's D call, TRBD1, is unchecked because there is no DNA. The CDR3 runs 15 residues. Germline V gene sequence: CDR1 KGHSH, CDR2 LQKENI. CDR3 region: CASSRLQGEYNEQFF.

This CDR3 reads CSVLRPTYNEQFF. The genes are TRBV29-1 and TRBJ2-1. Germline V gene lookup returns CDR1 SQVTM and CDR2 ANQGSEA. The CDR3 is 13 amino acids.

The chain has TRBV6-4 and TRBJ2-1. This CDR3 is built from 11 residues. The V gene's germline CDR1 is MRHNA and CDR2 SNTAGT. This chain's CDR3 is CASSDANEQFF.

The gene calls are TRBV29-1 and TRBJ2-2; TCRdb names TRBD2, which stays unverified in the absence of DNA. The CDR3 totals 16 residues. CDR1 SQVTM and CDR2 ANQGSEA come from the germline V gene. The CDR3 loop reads CSVAPGLAGGIEELFF.

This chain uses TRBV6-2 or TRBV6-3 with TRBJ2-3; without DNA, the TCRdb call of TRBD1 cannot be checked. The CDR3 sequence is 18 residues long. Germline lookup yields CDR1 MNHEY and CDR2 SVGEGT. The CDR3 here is CASSYLRQAGLVADTQYF.